These 8 T cell receptor beta chains originate from one sample sequenced in a study of PD-1 blockade in classical Hodgkin lymphoma (dated by TCRdb to the early 2020s). The time point label for this specimen denotes: cycle 1 day 1 (C1D1), immediately before nivolumab initiation. Relapse after autologous stem cell transplantation had occurred in all trial patients, and cohorts A, B and C were distinguished by prior brentuximab vedotin exposure. Library creation used the immunoSEQ multiplex PCR assay. The clones in this table, taken by TCRdb from immuneACCESS, are in-frame only. Not every clone is retained; where verified, under half of the shortfall comes from an unresolved V gene, and the cause of the rest is unknown. This sample gives around 96,000 clones in total; roughly 88% of them show up just once. Of the sample, less than 15% is held by the ten largest clones. Sample: peripheral blood mononuclear cells (PBMCs), taken at baseline. The receptors here all came from a human donor with classical Hodgkin lymphoma.

The chain links TRBV28 to TRBJ2-5, with 14 bases lining up with TRBD2. This CDR3 contains 16 residues. Germline values: CDR1 MDHEN, CDR2 SYDVKM. V lost 5 bases to trimming and J lost 1 base; unmatched junction nucleotides: 3. This CDR3 is CASSGLAGGFQETQYF. The CDR3 DNA follows: TGTGCCAGCAGTGGACTAGCGGGAGGTTTCCAAGAGACCCAGTACTTC.

The chain combines TRBV7-2 with TRBJ1-2; D is perhaps TRBD1 (6 bases). Trimming removed 6 bases at V and 2 bases at J, with 16 bases between. The V gene's germline CDR1 is SGHTA and CDR2 FQGNSA. This CDR3 has 15 residues. DNA for the CDR3: TGTGCCAGCAGTCGAGGGGGTTTTGAAAACTATGGCTACACCTTC. This gives the protein CASSRGGFENYGYTF. Using reference TRBV7-2 and TRBJ1-2 for the parts outside the CDR3, the full variable domain is GAGVSQSPSNKVTEKGKDVELRCDPISGHTALYWYRQSLGQGLEFLIYFQGNSAPDKSGLPSDRFSAERTGGSVSTLTIQRTQQEDSAVYLCASSRGGFENYGYTFGSGTRLTVV.

The chain links TRBV4-2 to TRBJ1-1; 7 positions agree with TRBD1. There are 16 residues in the CDR3. Germline CDR1 reads LGHNA; CDR2 reads YNFKEQ. With 1 base clipped from V and 4 bases from J, the junction kept 9 bases outside the gene matches. DNA for the CDR3: TGTGCCAGCAGCCAAGTCGGCAGGGGGAGGAGCACTGAAGCTTTCTTT. It translates to CASSQVGRGRSTEAFF.

This chain joins TRBV7-8 and TRBJ2-3; 10 nucleotides match TRBD2. The CDR3 spans 18 residues. Losses at the gene ends were 5 bases for V and 5 bases for J; bases not matched to a gene: 16. In germline, CDR1 is SGHVS, CDR2 FQNEAQ. The CDR3 sequence: CASSKGASGRGAQDTQYF. The CDR3 DNA follows: TGTGCCAGCAGCAAAGGGGCTAGCGGGAGAGGTGCACAAGATACGCAGTATTTT.

This clone showed up just once. The chain links TRBV9 to TRBJ1-6; D gene uncertain. The CDR3 spans 16 residues. V lost 2 bases and J lost 10, with 19 bases in between. CDR1 is SGDLS, CDR2 YYNGEE, per germline. The CDR3 loop is CASSVGPQDGGSPLHF. The DNA for the CDR3 is TGTGCCAGCAGCGTTGGCCCTCAGGACGGAGGATCACCCCTCCACTTT.

The chain combines TRBV4-1 with TRBJ1-2; D not resolved. V was cut by 1 base and J by 5 bases, with 14 bases left in between. Germline CDR1 MGHRA, CDR2 YSYEKL. The CDR3 is 15 residues long. CDR3 sequence reads: CASSQAHQKGYGYTF. The CDR3 nucleotides are TGCGCCAGCAGCCAAGCCCATCAGAAGGGTTATGGCTACACCTTC.

The V and J genes are TRBV10-3 and TRBJ1-2, with D unresolved. The CDR3 has 14 residues. CDR1 is ENHRY, CDR2 SYGVKD, per germline. The V end lost 4 bases, the J end lost 0 bases, and 9 bases lay between the germline ends. The CDR3 loop is CAISGRDPNYGYTF. In nucleotides, the CDR3 is TGTGCCATCAGTGGTCGGGATCCTAACTATGGCTACACCTTC.

V usage is TRBV6-5 and J usage is TRBJ2-7; D may be TRBD2 (6 bases). CDR1 is MNHEY and CDR2 is SVGAGI in the germline V gene. The CDR3 extends over 15 amino acids. V gave up 6 bases and J gave up 1 base, with 16 bases separating them. This CDR3 reads CASSLDPGVSYEQYF. Here the CDR3 DNA reads TGTGCCAGCAGCCTAGATCCGGGAGTTTCCTACGAGCAGTACTTC.